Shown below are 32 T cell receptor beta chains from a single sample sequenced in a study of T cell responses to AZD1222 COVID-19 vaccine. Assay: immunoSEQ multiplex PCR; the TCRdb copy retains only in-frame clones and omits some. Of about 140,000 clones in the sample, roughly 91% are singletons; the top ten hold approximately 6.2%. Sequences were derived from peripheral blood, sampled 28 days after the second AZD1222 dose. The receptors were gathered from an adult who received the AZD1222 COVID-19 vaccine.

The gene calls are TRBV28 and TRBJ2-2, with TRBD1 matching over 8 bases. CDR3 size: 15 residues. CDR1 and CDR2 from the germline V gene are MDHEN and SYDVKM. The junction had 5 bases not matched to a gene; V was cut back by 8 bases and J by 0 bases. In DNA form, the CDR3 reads TGTGCCAGCCAGGGGGCTCTCACGAACACCGGGGAGCTGTTTTTT. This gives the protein CASQGALTNTGELFF.

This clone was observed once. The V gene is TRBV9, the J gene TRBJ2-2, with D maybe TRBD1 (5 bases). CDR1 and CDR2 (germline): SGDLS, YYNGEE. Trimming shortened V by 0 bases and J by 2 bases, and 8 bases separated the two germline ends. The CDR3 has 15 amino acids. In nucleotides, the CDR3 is TGTGCCAGCAGCGTAGGACAGCCTAACACCGGGGAGCTGTTTTTT. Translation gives CASSVGQPNTGELFF.

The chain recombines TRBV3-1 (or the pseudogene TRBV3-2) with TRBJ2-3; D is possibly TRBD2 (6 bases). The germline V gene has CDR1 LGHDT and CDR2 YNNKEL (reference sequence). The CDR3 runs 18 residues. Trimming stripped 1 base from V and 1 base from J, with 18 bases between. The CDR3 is CASSQGGGTGGGTDTQYF. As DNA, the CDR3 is TGTGCCAGCAGCCAAGGGGGCGGGACCGGAGGAGGCACAGATACGCAGTATTTT.

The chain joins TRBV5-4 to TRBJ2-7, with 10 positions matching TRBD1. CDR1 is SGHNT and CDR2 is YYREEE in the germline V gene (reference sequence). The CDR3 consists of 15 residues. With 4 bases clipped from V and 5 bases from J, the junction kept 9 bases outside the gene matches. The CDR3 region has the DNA TGTGCCAGCAGCGGGAAGGGACAGGGGTTAGACGAGCAGTACTTC. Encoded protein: CASSGKGQGLDEQYF.

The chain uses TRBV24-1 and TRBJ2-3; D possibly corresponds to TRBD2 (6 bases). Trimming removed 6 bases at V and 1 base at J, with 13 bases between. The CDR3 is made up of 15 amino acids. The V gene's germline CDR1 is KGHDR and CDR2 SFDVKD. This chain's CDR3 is CATSLAGSGTDTQYF. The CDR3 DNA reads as TGTGCCACCAGTTTAGCCGGGAGCGGCACAGATACGCAGTATTTT.

The CDR3 DNA sequence: TGTGCCAGCAGTTTAGGCGGGACAGGGGTTGGCTACACCTTC. It is translated as CASSLGGTGVGYTF. The chain is built from TRBV28 and TRBJ1-2; 10 bases are shared with TRBD1. CDR1 and CDR2 from the germline V gene are MDHEN and SYDVKM. Germline trimming cut 2 bases from V and 7 bases from J; bases unmatched to any gene: 4. CDR3 length: 14 residues.

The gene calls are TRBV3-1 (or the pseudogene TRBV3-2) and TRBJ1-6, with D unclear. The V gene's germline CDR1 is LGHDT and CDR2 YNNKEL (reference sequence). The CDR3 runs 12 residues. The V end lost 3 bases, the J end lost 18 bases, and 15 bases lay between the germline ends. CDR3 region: CASSQSKAAPHF. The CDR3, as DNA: TGTGCCAGCAGCCAGTCGAAGGCAGCCCCCCACTTT.

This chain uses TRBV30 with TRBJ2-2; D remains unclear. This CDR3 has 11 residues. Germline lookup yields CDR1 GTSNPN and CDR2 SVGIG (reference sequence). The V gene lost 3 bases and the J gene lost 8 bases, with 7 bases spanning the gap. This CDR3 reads CAWRGKGELFF. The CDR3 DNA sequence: TGTGCCTGGAGGGGGAAAGGGGAGCTGTTTTTT.

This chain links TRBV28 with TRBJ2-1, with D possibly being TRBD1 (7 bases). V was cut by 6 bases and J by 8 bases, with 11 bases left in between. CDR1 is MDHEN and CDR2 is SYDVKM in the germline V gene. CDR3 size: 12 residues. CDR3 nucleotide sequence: TGTGCCAGCAGCCGCAGGGGGGATGAGCAGTTCTTC. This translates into CASSRRGDEQFF.

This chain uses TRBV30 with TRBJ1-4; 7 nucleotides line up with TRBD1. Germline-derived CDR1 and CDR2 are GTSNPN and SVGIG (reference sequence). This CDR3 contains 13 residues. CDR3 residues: CASQGVANEKLFF. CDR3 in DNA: TGTGCATCCCAGGGGGTGGCTAATGAAAAACTGTTTTTT.

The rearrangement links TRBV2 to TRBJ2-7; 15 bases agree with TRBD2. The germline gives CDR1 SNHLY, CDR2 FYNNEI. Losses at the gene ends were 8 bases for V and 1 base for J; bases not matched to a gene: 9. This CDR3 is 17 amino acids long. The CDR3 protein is CASQGLAGGPLSYEQYF. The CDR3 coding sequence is TGTGCCAGCCAAGGACTAGCGGGAGGGCCCCTTTCCTACGAGCAGTACTTC.

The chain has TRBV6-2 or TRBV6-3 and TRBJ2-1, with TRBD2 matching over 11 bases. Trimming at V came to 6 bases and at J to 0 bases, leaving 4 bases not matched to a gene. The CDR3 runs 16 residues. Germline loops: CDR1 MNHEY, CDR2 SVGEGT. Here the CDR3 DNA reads TGTGCCAGCAGCTCGACTAGCGGGGTCTCCTACAATGAGCAGTTCTTC. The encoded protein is CASSSTSGVSYNEQFF.

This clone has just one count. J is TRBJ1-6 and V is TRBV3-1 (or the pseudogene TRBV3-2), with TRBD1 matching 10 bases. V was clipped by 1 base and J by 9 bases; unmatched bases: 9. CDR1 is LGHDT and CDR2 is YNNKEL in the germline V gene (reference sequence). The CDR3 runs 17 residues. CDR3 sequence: CASSQVMPRDRGSPLHF. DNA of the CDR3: TGTGCCAGCAGCCAAGTTATGCCCCGGGACAGGGGTTCACCCCTCCACTTT.

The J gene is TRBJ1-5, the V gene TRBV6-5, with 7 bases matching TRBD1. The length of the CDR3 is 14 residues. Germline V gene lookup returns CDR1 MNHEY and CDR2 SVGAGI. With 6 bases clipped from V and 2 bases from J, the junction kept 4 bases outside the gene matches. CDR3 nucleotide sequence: TGTGCCAGCAGAAACACAGGGGGCAATCAGCCCCAGCATTTT. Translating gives CASRNTGGNQPQHF.

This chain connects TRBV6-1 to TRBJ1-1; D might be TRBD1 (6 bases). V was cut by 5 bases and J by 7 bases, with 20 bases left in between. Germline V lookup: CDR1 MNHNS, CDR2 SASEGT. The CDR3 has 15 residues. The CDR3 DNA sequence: TGTGCCAGCAGTATAGCCAATACAGGGTCGATTGAAGCTTTCTTT. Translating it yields CASSIANTGSIEAFF.

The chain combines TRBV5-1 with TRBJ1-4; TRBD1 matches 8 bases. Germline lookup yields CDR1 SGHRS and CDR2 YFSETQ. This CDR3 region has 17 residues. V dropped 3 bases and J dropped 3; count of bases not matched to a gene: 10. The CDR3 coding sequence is TGCGCCAGCAGCTATGACCCACCGGGACAGGCTAATGAAAAACTGTTTTTT. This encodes CASSYDPPGQANEKLFF. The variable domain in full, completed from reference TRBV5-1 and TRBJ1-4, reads KAGVTQTPRYLIKTRGQQVTLSCSPISGHRSVSWYQQTPGQGLQFLFEYFSETQRNKGNFPGRFSGRQFSNSRSEMNVSTLELGDSALYLCASSYDPPGQANEKLFFGSGTQLSVL.

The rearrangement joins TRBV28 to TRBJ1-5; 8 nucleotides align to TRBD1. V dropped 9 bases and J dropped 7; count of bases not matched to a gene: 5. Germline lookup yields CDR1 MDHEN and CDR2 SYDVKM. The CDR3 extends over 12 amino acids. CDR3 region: CASATGVQPQHF. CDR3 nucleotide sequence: TGTGCCAGTGCGACAGGGGTACAGCCCCAGCATTTT. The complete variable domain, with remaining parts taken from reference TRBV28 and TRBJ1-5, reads DVKVTQSSRYLVKRTGEKVFLECVQDMDHENMFWYRQDPGLGLRLIYFSYDVKMKEKGDIPEGYSVSREKKERFSLILESASTNQTSMYLCASATGVQPQHFGDGTRLSIL.

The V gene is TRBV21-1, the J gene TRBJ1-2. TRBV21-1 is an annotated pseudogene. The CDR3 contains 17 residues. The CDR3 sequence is CASSPTPPGGENYGYTF. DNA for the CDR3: TGTGCCAGCAGCCCAACACCCCCTGGGGGGGAGAACTATGGCTACACCTTC.

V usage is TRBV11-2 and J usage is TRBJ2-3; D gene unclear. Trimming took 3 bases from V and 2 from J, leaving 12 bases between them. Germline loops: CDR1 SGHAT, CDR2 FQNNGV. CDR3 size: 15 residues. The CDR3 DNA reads TGTGCCAGCAGCTTGGGAAAACCGAACACAGATACGCAGTATTTT. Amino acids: CASSLGKPNTDTQYF.

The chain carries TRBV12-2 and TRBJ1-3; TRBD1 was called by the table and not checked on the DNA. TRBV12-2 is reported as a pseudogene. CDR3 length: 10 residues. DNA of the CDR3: TGTCAATTCTCTGGAAACACCATATATTTT. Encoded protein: CQFSGNTIYF.

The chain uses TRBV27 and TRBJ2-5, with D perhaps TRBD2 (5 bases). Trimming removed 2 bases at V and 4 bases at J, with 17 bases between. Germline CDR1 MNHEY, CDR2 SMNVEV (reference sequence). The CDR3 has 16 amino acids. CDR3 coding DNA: TGTGCCAGCAGTTTACTCGGGGTAACACTGGGAGAGACCCAGTACTTC. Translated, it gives CASSLLGVTLGETQYF.

The CDR3 sequence: CASSLAAGVYNEQFF. CDR3 DNA: TGTGCCAGCAGCTTAGCAGCAGGGGTCTACAATGAGCAGTTCTTC. The genes are TRBV7-2 and TRBJ2-1, with D perhaps TRBD1 (6 bases). Trimming removed 0 bases from V and 3 bases from J, with 9 bases in between. From germline, CDR1 is SGHTA and CDR2 FQGNSA. The CDR3 is made up of 15 amino acids.

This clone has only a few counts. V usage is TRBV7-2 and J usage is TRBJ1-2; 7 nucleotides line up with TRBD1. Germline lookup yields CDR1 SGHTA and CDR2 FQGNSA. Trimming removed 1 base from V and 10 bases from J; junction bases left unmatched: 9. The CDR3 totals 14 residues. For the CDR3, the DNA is TGTGCCAGCAGCTTAGATCGTCAGGGGGGAGACTACACCTTC. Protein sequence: CASSLDRQGGDYTF.

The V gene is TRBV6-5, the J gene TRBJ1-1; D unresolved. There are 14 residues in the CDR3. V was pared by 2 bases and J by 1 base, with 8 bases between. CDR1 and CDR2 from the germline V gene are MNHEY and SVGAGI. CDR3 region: CASSYGRKNTEAFF. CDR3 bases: TGTGCCAGCAGTTACGGGCGGAAGAACACTGAAGCTTTCTTT.

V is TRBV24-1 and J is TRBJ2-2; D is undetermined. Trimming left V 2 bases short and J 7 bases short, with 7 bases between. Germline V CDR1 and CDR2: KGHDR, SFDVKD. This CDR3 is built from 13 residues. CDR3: CATSDYRGGELFF. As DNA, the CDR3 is TGTGCCACCAGTGATTATCGTGGCGGGGAGCTGTTTTTT.

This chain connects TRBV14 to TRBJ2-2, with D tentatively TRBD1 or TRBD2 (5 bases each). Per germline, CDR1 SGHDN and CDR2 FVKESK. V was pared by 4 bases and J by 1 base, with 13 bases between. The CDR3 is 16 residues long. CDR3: CASSRLGPENTGELFF. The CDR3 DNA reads TGTGCCAGCAGCCGCTTGGGACCGGAGAACACCGGGGAGCTGTTTTTT.

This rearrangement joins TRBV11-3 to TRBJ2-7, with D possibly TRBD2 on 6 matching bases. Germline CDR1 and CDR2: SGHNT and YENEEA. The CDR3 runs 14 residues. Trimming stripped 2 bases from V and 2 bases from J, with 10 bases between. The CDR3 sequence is CASSLSGPTYEQYF. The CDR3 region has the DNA TGTGCCAGCAGCTTAAGCGGGCCTACCTACGAGCAGTACTTC.

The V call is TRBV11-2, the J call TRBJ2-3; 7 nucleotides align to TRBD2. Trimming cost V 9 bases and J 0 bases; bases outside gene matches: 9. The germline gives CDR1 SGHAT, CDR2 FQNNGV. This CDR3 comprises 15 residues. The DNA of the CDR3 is TGTGCCAGTACTGTAGGCGGGAGTAGCACAGATACGCAGTATTTT. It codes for CASTVGGSSTDTQYF. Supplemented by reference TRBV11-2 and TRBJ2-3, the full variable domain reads EAGVAQSPRYKIIEKRQSVAFWCNPISGHATLYWYQQILGQGPKLLIQFQNNGVVDDSQLPKDRFSAERLKGVDSTLKIQPAKLEDSAVYLCASTVGGSSTDTQYFGPGTRLTVL.

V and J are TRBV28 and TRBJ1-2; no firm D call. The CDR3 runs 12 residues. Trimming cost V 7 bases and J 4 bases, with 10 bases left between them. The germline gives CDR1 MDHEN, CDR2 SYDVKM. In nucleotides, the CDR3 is TGTGCCAGCACTGTCGGGGTCTATGGCTACACCTTC. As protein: CASTVGVYGYTF.

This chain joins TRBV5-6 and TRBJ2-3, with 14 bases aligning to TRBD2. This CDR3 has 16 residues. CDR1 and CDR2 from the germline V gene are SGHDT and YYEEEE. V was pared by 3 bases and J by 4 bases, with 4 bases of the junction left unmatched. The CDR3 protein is CASSSKGLAGADTQYF. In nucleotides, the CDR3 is TGTGCCAGCAGCTCCAAGGGACTAGCGGGGGCAGATACGCAGTATTTT.

The CDR3 DNA reads TGCGCCAGCAGCCAAGAGAGGGGGTGGGGTCTAAGGGGCACTGAAGCTTTCTTT. Encoded protein: CASSQERGWGLRGTEAFF. The V call is TRBV4-3, the J call TRBJ1-1, with D perhaps matching TRBD1 (6 bases). The CDR3 is 18 amino acids. The germline V and J ends were trimmed by 0 bases and 4 bases, with 21 bases remaining between them. Germline V gene data show CDR1 as LGHNA and CDR2 as YSLEER.

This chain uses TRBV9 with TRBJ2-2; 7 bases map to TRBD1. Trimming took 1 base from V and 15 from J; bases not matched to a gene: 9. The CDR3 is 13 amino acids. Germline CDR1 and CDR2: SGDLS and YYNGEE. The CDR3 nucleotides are TGTGCCAGCAGCGTACCAGGGGGTAATGAGGTGTTTTTT. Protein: CASSVPGGNEVFF. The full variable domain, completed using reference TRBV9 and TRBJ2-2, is DSGVTQTPKHLITATGQRVTLRCSPRSGDLSVYWYQQSLDQGLQFLIQYYNGEERAKGNILERFSAQQFPDLHSELNLSSLELGDSALYFCASSVPGGNEVFFGEGSRLTVL.